The next 19 T cell receptor beta chains were all read from a single sample in a study of CXCR3-negative and CXCR3-positive naive CD8 T cells. No antigen is known for these receptors. Findings and limits, study-wide: TRB CDR3 hydrophobicity was greater in CXCR3-positive naive cells than in CXCR3-negative naive cells.

All TRB cDNA libraries came from 5' RACE performed with UMI labels. Reanalyzing the 5' RACE reads, TCRdb keeps one entry per CDR3 protein, without DNA. This repertoire includes 140,000 to 150,000 distinct CDR3 sequences. The source material was naive CXCR3+ CD8+ T cells from blood. Subset noted: CD45RO-CCR7+CD27+CD95- naive CD8+ T cells expressing CXCR3 (TNR3+). Receptor source: a human donor in good health. Some clones in this sample may be carry-over from other donors' samples.

The chain uses TRBV25-1 and TRBJ1-4; TCRdb outputs TRBD1, but without DNA this stays unchecked. CDR1 and CDR2 (germline): MGHDK, SYGVNS. The CDR3 runs to 14 residues. The CDR3 is CASSAPGGYEKLFF.

CDR3 sequence reads: CASSLAIGVTEAFF. This chain connects TRBV12-3 or TRBV12-4 to TRBJ1-1. The length of the CDR3 is 14 residues.

The chain carries TRBV20-1 and TRBJ2-3; the TCRdb D gene call, TRBD2, has no DNA to confirm it. The CDR3 consists of 18 residues. CDR1 and CDR2 (germline): DFQATT, SNEGSKA (reference sequence). CDR3 region: CSARGASGLAGFTDTQYF.

The rearrangement joins TRBV28 to TRBJ1-2; TCRdb outputs TRBD1, but without DNA this stays unchecked. Germline assignment: CDR1 MDHEN and CDR2 SYDVKM. The CDR3 is made up of 12 amino acids. CDR3 sequence reads: CASRRDPYGYTF.

The chain is built from TRBV2 and TRBJ2-4; TCRdb proposes TRBD1, but this gene call is untestable without DNA. Per germline, CDR1 SNHLY and CDR2 FYNNEI. CDR3 size: 18 residues. Here the CDR3 reads CAISVPFGPGLSKNIQYF. The full variable domain, completed using reference TRBV2 and TRBJ2-4, is EPEVTQTPSHQVTQMGQEVILRCVPISNHLYFYWYRQILGQKVEFLVSFYNNEISEKSEIFDDQFSVERPDGSNFTLKIRSTKLEDSAMYFCAISVPFGPGLSKNIQYFGAGTRLSVL.

The V gene is TRBV7-3, the J gene TRBJ2-1; TCRdb selects TRBD2, and the lack of DNA leaves this call unchecked. CDR1 SGHTA and CDR2 FQGTGA come from the germline V gene. The CDR3 consists of 13 residues. The CDR3 sequence is CASSFGGAHEQFF.

The rearrangement joins TRBV20-1 to TRBJ2-7; without DNA, the TCRdb call of TRBD1 cannot be checked. The CDR3 contains 14 residues. CDR1 and CDR2 from the germline V gene are DFQATT and SNEGSKA (reference sequence). CDR3 region: CSARDPGKDYEQYF.

This chain connects TRBV11-3 to TRBJ2-2. The CDR3 length is 14 residues. The V gene's germline CDR1 is SGHNT and CDR2 YENEEA. CDR3 residues: CASSLAYLTGELFF.

The V and J genes are TRBV7-3 and TRBJ2-2. In germline, CDR1 is SGHTA, CDR2 FQGTGA. The CDR3 runs 15 residues. The chain's CDR3 is CASSLDRENTGELFF. The full variable domain, completed using reference TRBV7-3 and TRBJ2-2, is GAGVSQTPSNKVTEKGKYVELRCDPISGHTALYWYRQSLGQGPEFLIYFQGTGAADDSGLPNDRFFAVRPEGSVSTLKIQRTERGDSAVYLCASSLDRENTGELFFGEGSRLTVL.

V is TRBV7-2 and J is TRBJ2-1. Germline values: CDR1 SGHTA, CDR2 FQGNSA. This CDR3 has 15 residues. CDR3 amino acids: CASSQIEFWVNEQFF.

V and J are TRBV7-2 and TRBJ2-3; TCRdb gives TRBD1 as the D gene, but with no DNA this cannot be confirmed. Germline V gives CDR1 SGHTA, CDR2 FQGNSA. The CDR3 consists of 16 residues. The CDR3 here is CASSLHEGRGTDTQYF.

CDR3 region: CSVVGGRYNEQFF. The rearrangement uses TRBV29-1 and TRBJ2-1; TCRdb's D gene call, TRBD2, goes unchecked for lack of DNA. This CDR3 region has 13 residues. From germline, CDR1 is SQVTM and CDR2 ANQGSEA.

V is TRBV29-1 and J is TRBJ2-5; TCRdb designates TRBD1, a call that cannot be tested without DNA. CDR1 and CDR2 (germline): SQVTM, ANQGSEA. The CDR3 extends over 14 amino acids. The CDR3 loop reads CSVGRYGGRETQYF.

CDR3 sequence: CASSGRKTLNTEAFF. J is TRBJ1-1 and V is TRBV13. The germline gives CDR1 PRHDT, CDR2 FYEKMQ (reference sequence). CDR3 length: 15 residues.

This rearrangement joins TRBV12-3 or TRBV12-4 to TRBJ2-1; the TCRdb D gene call, TRBD1, has no DNA to confirm it. This CDR3 is built from 16 residues. CDR3 protein: CASSWVTESSYNEQFF.

This chain links TRBV6-5 with TRBJ1-2; TCRdb gives TRBD1 as the D gene, but with no DNA this cannot be confirmed. The CDR3 sequence is 14 residues long. In germline, CDR1 is MNHEY, CDR2 SVGAGI. CDR3 loop: CASSPQNPHYGYTF.

This chain joins TRBV11-1 and TRBJ2-7. CDR1 is SGHAT and CDR2 is FQDESV in the germline V gene (reference sequence). The CDR3 runs to 13 residues. The CDR3 protein is CASSFTHTYEQYF.

The V gene is TRBV9, the J gene TRBJ2-1; TCRdb returns TRBD1, unconfirmable since there is no DNA. Germline values: CDR1 SGDLS, CDR2 YYNGEE. The CDR3 covers 14 residues. CDR3 loop: CASSARDAYNEQFF.

V is TRBV28 and J is TRBJ2-7; the D call of TRBD1 rests on TCRdb alone, since no DNA is present to check it. Germline CDR1 MDHEN, CDR2 SYDVKM. The CDR3 length is 15 residues. CDR3 region: CASSRGGGETYEQYF.